This T cell receptor beta chain was sequenced for a study of a mutant IDH1 vaccine in newly diagnosed glioma. As concerns this clone: Its antigen is currently unknown.

CDR3 length: 10 residues. The V end lost 6 bases, the J end lost 7 bases, and 7 bases lay between the germline ends. Per the germline V gene, CDR1 is MGHDK and CDR2 is SYGVNS. Documented time point: week 11, during vaccination. Each dose of the vaccine consisted of 300 ug of mutant IDH1 20-mer peptide, with topical imiquimod. Profiled with immunoSEQ multiplex PCR; TCRdb holds only in-frame clones, not every one. The table includes tens of thousands of clones, around 82% detected once. Sequencing was performed on PBMCs, taken from a glioma patient whose treatment included an IDH1 peptide vaccine. The TCR originated in a woman younger than 35 with glioma. The rearrangement joins TRBV25-1 to TRBJ2-7; possible D gene TRBD2, 6 bases. The CDR3 DNA follows: TGTGCCAGCAGGGCGGGGGAGCAGTACTTC. Amino acid sequence: CASRAGEQYF.